This T cell receptor beta chain was captured in a study of blood T cell repertoires in COVID-19. Data came from immunoSEQ multiplex PCR; TCRdb stores just in-frame clones and leaves some out. The sample lists approximately 230,000 clones, under 90% occurring once. The CDR3 consists of 13 residues. The germline V gene has CDR1 LGHDT and CDR2 YNNKEL (reference sequence). Trimming took off 3 bases at V and 12 bases at J, with 15 bases between the two ends. The V call is TRBV3-1 (or the pseudogene TRBV3-2), the J call TRBJ1-5, with a weak D call TRBD1 (5 bases). This clonotype was obtained from a man aged 30-40 years with active or convalescent COVID-19. The specimen was peripheral blood. The CDR3 here is CASSHYGGGGQHF. The CDR3 DNA reads as TGTGCCAGCAGCCATTACGGCGGGGGGGGCCAGCATTTT.